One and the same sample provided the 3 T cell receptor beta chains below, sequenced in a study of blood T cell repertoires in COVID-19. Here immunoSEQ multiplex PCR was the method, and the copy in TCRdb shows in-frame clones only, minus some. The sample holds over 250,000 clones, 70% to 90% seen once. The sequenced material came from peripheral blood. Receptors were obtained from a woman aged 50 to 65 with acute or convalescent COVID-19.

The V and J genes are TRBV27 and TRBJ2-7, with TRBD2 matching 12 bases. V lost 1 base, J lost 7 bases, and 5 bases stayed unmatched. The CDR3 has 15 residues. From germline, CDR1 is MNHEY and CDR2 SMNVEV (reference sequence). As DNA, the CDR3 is TGTGCCAGCAGTTTATGGACTAGCGGGAAAGGGGAGCAGTACTTC. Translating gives CASSLWTSGKGEQYF.

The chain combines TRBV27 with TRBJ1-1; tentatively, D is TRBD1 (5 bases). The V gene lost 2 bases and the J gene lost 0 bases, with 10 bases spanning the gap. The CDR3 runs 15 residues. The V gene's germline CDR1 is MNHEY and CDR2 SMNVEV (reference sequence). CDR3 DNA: TGTGCCAGCAGTTTAAGGGCAGGGATGAACACTGAAGCTTTCTTT. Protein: CASSLRAGMNTEAFF.

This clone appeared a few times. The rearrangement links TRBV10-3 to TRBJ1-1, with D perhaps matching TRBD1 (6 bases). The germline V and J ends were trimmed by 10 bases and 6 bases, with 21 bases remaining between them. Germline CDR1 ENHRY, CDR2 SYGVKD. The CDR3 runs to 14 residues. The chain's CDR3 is CASKTGLGVSEAFF. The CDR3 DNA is TGTGCCAGTAAGACAGGACTGGGAGTGTCTGAAGCTTTCTTT.